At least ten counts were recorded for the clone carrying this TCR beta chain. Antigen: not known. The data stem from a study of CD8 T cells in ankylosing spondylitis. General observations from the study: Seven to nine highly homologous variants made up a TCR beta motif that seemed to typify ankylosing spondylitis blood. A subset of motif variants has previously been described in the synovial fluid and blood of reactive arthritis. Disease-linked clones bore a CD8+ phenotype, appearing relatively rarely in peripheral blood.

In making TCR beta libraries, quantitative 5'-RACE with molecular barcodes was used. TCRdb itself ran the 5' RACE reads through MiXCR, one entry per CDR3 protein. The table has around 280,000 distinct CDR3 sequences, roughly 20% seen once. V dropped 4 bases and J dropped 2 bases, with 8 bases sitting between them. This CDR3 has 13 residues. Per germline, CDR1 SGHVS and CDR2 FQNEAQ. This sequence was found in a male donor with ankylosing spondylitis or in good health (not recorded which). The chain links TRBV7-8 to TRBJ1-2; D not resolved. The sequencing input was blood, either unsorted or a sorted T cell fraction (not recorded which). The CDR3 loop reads CASSSTPNYGYTF. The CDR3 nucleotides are TGTGCCAGCAGCTCGACACCAAACTATGGCTACACCTTC. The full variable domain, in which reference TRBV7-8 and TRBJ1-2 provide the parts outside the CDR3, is GAGVSQSPRYKVAKRGQDVALRCDPISGHVSLFWYQQALGQGPEFLTYFQNEAQLDKSGLPSDRFFAERPEGSVSTLKIQRTQQEDSAVYLCASSSTPNYGYTFGSGTRLTVV.